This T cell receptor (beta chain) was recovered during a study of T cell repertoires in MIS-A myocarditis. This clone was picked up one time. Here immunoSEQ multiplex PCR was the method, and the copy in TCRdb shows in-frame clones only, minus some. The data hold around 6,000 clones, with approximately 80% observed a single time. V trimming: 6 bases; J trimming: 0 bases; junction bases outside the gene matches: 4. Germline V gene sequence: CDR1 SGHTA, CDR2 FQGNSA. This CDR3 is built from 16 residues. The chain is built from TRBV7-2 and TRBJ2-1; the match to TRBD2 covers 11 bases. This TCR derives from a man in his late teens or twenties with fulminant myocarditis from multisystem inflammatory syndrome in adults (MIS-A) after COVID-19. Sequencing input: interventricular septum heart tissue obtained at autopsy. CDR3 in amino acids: CASSLTSGDSYNEQFF. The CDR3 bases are TGTGCCAGCAGTCTGACTAGCGGGGACTCCTACAATGAGCAGTTCTTC. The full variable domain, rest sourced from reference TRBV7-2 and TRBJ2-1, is GAGVSQSPSNKVTEKGKDVELRCDPISGHTALYWYRQSLGQGLEFLIYFQGNSAPDKSGLPSDRFSAERTGGSVSTLTIQRTQQEDSAVYLCASSLTSGDSYNEQFFGPGTRLTVL.